This TCR beta chain was documented in a study of cytomegalovirus exposure and HLA in healthy donors. Study-level findings and limits: What a later analysis showed was that several of the most significant clusters appeared linked to common viral pathogens. The study labeled 180 or so TCR beta chains cytomegalovirus-associated.

Germline assignment: CDR1 MGHRA and CDR2 YSYEKL. Trimming cost V 0 bases and J 2 bases, with 10 bases left between them. The CDR3 is 16 amino acids. Primers for the PCR totalled 60 Vbeta and 13 Jbeta. Sequenced by immunoSEQ multiplex PCR; TCRdb stores in-frame clones only, minus some. Among 150,000 to 200,000 clones listed, 80% were seen once. A word on this clone: Its antigen remains unknown.

This sequence joins TRBV4-1 and TRBJ2-2; D remains ambiguous. The specimen sequenced was PBMCs. This receptor was taken from a woman in her thirties or forties in good health and CMV-seronegative. CDR3 nucleotide sequence: TGCGCCAGCAGCCAAGACACATCTGGTAACACCGGGGAGCTGTTTTTT. It specifies CASSQDTSGNTGELFF.